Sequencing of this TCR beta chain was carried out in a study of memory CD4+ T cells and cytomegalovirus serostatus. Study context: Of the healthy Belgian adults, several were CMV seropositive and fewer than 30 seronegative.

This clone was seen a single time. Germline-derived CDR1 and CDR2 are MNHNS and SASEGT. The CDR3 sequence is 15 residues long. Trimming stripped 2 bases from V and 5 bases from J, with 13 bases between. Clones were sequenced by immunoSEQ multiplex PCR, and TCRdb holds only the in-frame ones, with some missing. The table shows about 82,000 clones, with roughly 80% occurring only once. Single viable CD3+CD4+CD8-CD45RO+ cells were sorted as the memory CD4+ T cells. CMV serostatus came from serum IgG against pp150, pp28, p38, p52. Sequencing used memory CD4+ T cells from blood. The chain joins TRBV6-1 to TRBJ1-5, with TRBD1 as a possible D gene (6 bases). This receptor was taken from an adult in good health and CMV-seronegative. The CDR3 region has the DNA TGTGCCAGCAGTGAATTGTCAGGGGACTATCAGCCCCAGCATTTT. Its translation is CASSELSGDYQPQHF.